In its sample, the clone carrying this TCR beta chain is medium-sized. Antigen unknown. Germline CDR1 is LNHDA and CDR2 is SQIVND (reference sequence). V dropped 3 bases and J dropped 3 bases, with 8 bases sitting between them. The CDR3 is 13 residues long. This specimen belongs to a study of T and B cells in COVID-19 patients. On the study more broadly: Median age was 34 years in the recovered cohort and around 62 years in the active-infection cohort. Critical illness requiring mechanical ventilation or extracorporeal membrane oxygenation affected 12 of 20 active-infection patients.

Each TRB amplification used roughly 220-550 ng of genomic DNA from blood. BIOMED2 TRB-A/B primer pools were used in multiplex TRB PCR. TCRdb ran MiXCR on the multiplex PCR reads and lists one entry per CDR3 protein. The sample shows about 8,900 distinct CDR3 sequences, over 30% of them seen only once. Whole-study findings and limits: Active COVID-19 showed highly clonal TRB repertoires; recovery showed diversity and richness above healthy donors.

This receptor was identified in a human donor with active COVID-19. Sequenced: blood. The V and J genes are TRBV19 and TRBJ2-5, with D possibly matching TRBD2 (5 bases). The CDR3 reads CASSMDWEETQYF. The CDR3 DNA reads TGTGCCAGTAGTATGGACTGGGAAGAGACCCAGTACTTC. Together with reference TRBV19 and TRBJ2-5, the CDR3 gives the full variable domain: DGGITQSPKYLFRKEGQNVTLSCEQNLNHDAMYWYRQDPGQGLRLIYYSQIVNDFQKGDIAEGYSVSREKKESFPLTVTSAQKNPTAFYLCASSMDWEETQYFGPGTRLLVL.